This TCR beta chain was identified in a study of T cells in Graves' hyperthyroidism and ophthalmopathy. RNA transcripts were the template for amplifying TCR beta CDR3 regions. A set of HTBI primers served as the primers for a first-round RT-PCR of the TCR CDR3. TCRdb reprocessed the multiplex PCR reads with MiXCR, giving one entry per CDR3 protein. The table includes hundreds of thousands of distinct CDR3 sequences, about 45% detected once. Germline V gene data show CDR1 as SGHTA and CDR2 as FQGNSA. The CDR3 is made up of 12 amino acids. Trimming removed 3 bases at V and 1 base at J, with 3 bases between. About this clonotype: The antigen remains unidentified.

Study results and caveats: Most thyroid clonotypes with frequency above 0.001 were detected in blood. Ophthalmopathy got predicted by the model a median 6.5 months before its onset.

Sequencing input: peripheral blood or thyroid tissue (not recorded which). The receptor was derived from a woman aged 18 to 35 with Graves' hyperthyroidism. The rearrangement joins TRBV7-2 to TRBJ1-2; no clear D. DNA for the CDR3: TGTGCCAGCAGCTTCAATAACTATGGCTACACCTTC. It codes for CASSFNNYGYTF.